This T cell receptor (beta chain) was recorded in a study of Graves' ophthalmopathy and Graves' hyperthyroidism. As for the study in general: Peripheral blood was gathered at first diagnosis, ahead of any treatment whatsoever. Findings and limits, study-wide: Detected in blood as well were most expanded thyroid clonotypes with frequency above 0.001.

The diagnosis was founded upon clinical symptoms, serum thyroxine, TRAb, thyroid ultrasound and orbital computed tomography. The PBMCs were taken from about 10 ml of fresh peripheral blood. Note on this clonotype: The antigen is not known.

Amplifying from RNA transcripts, the study obtained TCR beta CDR3 regions. The workflow started with a first-round RT-PCR run with HTBI primers and then moved on to a second-round multiplex PCR. TCRdb reanalysed the multiplex PCR reads using MiXCR and keeps one entry per CDR3 protein. The repertoire holds a few hundred thousand distinct CDR3 sequences, with 17% as singletons. The ends lost 7 bases at V and 4 bases at J; junction bases unmatched: 8. The CDR3 spans 14 residues. Looked up from germline, CDR1 is MDHEN and CDR2 is SYDVKM. The TCR comes from an adult woman with stable Graves' hyperthyroidism. This chain joins TRBV28 and TRBJ1-2; 8 bases are a match to TRBD1. The sequenced material came from peripheral blood. CDR3 in amino acids: CASTDRTGTYGYTF. The CDR3, as DNA: TGTGCCAGCACAGATCGGACAGGGACCTATGGCTACACCTTC.